The clone carrying this T cell receptor beta chain was detected only a few times. The data derive from a study of blood T cells in healthy people across ages. It was with a sample-barcoded 5' primer and a J-beta primer mix that a second PCR of about 6 to 12 cycles was run. Template switching added a 12-random-nucleotide identifier to every cDNA molecule. A single record per CDR3 protein comes from TCRdb applying MiXCR to the 5' RACE reads. This sample has almost 800,000 distinct CDR3 sequences; about three fifths occur once, and the top ten carry 20% to 25%. The sequenced sample consisted of blood. The receptor's source is a man in his thirties or forties in good health.

The CDR3 DNA reads TGTGCCAGCAGAACCGCGGGACTAGCGACCAATGAGCAGTTCTTC. Translation gives CASRTAGLATNEQFF. This chain uses TRBV6-2 or TRBV6-3 with TRBJ2-1; TRBD2 matches 10 bases. The CDR3 extends over 15 amino acids. CDR1 is MNHEY, CDR2 SVGEGT, per germline. The V gene end was trimmed by 6 bases and the J gene end by 6 bases; junction bases not matched to a gene: 8.